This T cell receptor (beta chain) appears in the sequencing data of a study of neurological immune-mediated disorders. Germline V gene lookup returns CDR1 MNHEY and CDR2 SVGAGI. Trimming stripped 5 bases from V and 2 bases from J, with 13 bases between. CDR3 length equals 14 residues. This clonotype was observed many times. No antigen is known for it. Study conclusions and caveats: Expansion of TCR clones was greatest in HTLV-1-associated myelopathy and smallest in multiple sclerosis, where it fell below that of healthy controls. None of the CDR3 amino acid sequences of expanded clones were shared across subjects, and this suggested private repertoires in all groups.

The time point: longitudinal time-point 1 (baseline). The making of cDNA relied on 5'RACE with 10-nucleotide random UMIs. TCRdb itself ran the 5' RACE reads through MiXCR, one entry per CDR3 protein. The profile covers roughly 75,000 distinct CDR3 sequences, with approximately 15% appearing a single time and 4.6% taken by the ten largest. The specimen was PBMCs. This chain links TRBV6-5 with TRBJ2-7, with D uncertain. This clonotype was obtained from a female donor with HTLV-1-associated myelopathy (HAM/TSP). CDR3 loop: CASSLVVPPYEQYF. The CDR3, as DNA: TGTGCCAGCAGTCTGGTCGTACCCCCCTACGAGCAGTACTTC.